This T cell receptor beta chain was sequenced during a study of vaccination effects on CD4 cells after COVID-19. About the research overall: Post-vaccine specimens arrived a median 72 days past the second dose.

Comment on this clone: The antigen is not known.

TCRdb keeps only in-frame clones here, not all; method: immunoSEQ multiplex PCR. The profile shows about 16,000 clones, about two thirds of them singletons. Peptide-pool stimulation followed by sequencing identified expanded antigen-specific CD4+ clonotypes in the ViraFEST assay. Upon completion of roughly ten days in culture, CD4+ T cells were isolated. Vaccine administered to participants consisted of two doses of either BNT162b2 or mRNA-1273. Previously uninfected by SARS-CoV-2, the vaccine recipients also showed negative nucleocapsid antibodies. Each culture well received roughly 1.9 million PBMC. These cells were then cultured in IMDM with 8.5 to 10 IU/ml IL-2 and about 9.4 ug/ml peptides. Trimming removed 11 bases from V and 0 bases from J, with 8 bases in between. The germline gives CDR1 MDHEN, CDR2 SYDVKM. The CDR3 sequence is 12 residues long.

Sequenced here: CD4+ T cells from PBMCs cultured with SARS-CoV-2 spike peptides, sampled after COVID-19 vaccination. The receptor was derived from a human donor who received a COVID-19 vaccine. The J gene is TRBJ1-5, the V gene TRBV28; no firm D call. CDR3 in DNA: TGTGCCGGTTCAAATAGCAATCAGCCCCAGCATTTT. Its translation: CAGSNSNQPQHF.